The text below deals with one T cell receptor (beta chain). Its antigen is undetermined. This entry belongs to a study of blood T cells in healthy people across ages. Trimming took 1 base from V and 6 from J; bases not matched to a gene: 6. The CDR3 is made up of 15 amino acids. CDR1 and CDR2 from the germline V gene are SGDLS and YYNGEE. Combining a sample-barcoded 5' primer with a J-beta primer mix, a second PCR ran for about 7 to 12 cycles. All cDNA molecules were each tagged by a template-switch adaptor with 12 random nucleotides. Each sample provided no less than 2.5 million CDR3-containing paired-end reads. TCRdb reprocessed the 5' RACE reads with MiXCR, giving one entry per CDR3 protein. Among around 780,000 distinct CDR3 sequences, roughly three fifths were seen once, and the ten largest hold 20% to 30%. Findings and limits, study-wide: Per million T cells, the diversity of TCR beta decreased roughly linearly as age advanced. The study found TCR beta diversity correlated strongly with naive T cell percentage.

The chain links TRBV9 to TRBJ2-7, with 11 bases that match TRBD2. The receptor comes from a man aged 40-49 years in good health. Sequenced: blood. The CDR3 protein is CASSVNLAGGGEQYF. Written as DNA, the CDR3 is TGTGCCAGCAGCGTAAACCTAGCGGGAGGAGGCGAGCAGTACTTC. Based on the CDR3 plus reference TRBV9 and TRBJ2-7, the full variable domain is DSGVTQTPKHLITATGQRVTLRCSPRSGDLSVYWYQQSLDQGLQFLIQYYNGEERAKGNILERFSAQQFPDLHSELNLSSLELGDSALYFCASSVNLAGGGEQYFGPGTRLTVT.